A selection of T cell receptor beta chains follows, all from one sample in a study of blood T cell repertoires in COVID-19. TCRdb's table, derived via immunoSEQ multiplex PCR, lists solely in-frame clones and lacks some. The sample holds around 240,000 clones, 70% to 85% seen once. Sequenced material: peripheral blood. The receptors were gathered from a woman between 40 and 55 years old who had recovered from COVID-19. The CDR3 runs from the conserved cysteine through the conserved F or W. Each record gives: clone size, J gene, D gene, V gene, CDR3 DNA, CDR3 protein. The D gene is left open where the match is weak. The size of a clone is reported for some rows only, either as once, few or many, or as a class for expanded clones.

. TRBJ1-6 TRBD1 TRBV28 TGTGCCAGCAGTTTCCTGGACAGGGCCCTAACTCCCCTCCACTTT CASSFLDRALTPLHF
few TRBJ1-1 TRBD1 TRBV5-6 TGTGCCAGCAGCATACTGGGACAGGACCAGCTAGCTTTCTTT CASSILGQDQLAFF
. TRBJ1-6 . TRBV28 TGTGCCACAACAGTCTCCTATAATTCACCCCTCCACTTT CATTVSYNSPLHF
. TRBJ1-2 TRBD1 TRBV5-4 TGTGCCAGCAGCTTGGGACTGACAGGGGATGGCTACACCTTC CASSLGLTGDGYTF
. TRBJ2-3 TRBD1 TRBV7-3 TGTGCCAGCAGCTCGACAGGGGATACGCAGTATTTT CASSSTGDTQYF
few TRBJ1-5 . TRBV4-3 TGCGCCAGCAGCCAAGGAAGCGGACAGCCCCAGCATTTT CASSQGSGQPQHF
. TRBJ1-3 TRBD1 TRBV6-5 TGTGCCAGCAGCTCAGGGGGCTCTGGAAACACCATATATTTT CASSSGGSGNTIYF
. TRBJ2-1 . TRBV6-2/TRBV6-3 TGTGCCAGCAGTCCCCTAGCCGGTAATGAGCAGTTCTTC CASSPLAGNEQFF
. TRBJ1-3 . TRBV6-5 TGTGCCAGCAAAAAATCAGGGCATTCGGGAAACACCATATATTTT CASKKSGHSGNTIYF
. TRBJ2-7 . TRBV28 TGTGCCAGCAGTTTAAAAGGGGTGAATGAGCAGTACTTC CASSLKGVNEQYF
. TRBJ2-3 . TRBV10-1 TGCGCCAGCAGTGAGACAGGGAGGGCAGATACGCAGTATTTT CASSETGRADTQYF